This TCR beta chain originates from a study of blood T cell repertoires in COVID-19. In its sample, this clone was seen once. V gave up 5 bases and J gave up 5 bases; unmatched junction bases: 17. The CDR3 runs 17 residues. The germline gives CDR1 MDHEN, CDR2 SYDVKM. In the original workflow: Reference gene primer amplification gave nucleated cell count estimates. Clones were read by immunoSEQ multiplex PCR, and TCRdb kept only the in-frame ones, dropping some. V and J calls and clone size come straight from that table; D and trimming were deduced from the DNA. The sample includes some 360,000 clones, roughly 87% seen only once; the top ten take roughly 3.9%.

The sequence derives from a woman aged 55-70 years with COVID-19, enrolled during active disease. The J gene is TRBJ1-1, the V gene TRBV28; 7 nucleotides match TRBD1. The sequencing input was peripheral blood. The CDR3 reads CASSHRDRGLGVTEAFF. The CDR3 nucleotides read TGTGCCAGCAGTCACCGGGACAGAGGCCTTGGAGTGACTGAAGCTTTCTTT.